Each of the 17 T cell receptor beta chains below was sequenced from the same sample in a study of blood T cells in healthy people across ages. With a J-beta primer mix and a sample-barcoded 5' primer, a second PCR ran about 7 to 12 cycles. TCRdb re-called the 5' RACE reads through MiXCR, storing one row per CDR3 protein. The sample holds 450,000 to 600,000 distinct CDR3 sequences, around 27% seen once. The same sample was also studied in work on T cells of mothers and their children.

The sample comprised blood. The receptors were sampled from a boy younger than 10 in good health.

This sequence joins TRBV24-1 and TRBJ2-3; TRBD2 aligns across 15 bases. From germline, CDR1 is KGHDR and CDR2 SFDVKD. V shed 11 bases and J 3 bases; nucleotides not matched to a gene: 2. This CDR3 is built from 14 residues. CDR3: CAIGTSGGTDTQYF. The CDR3 region has the DNA TGTGCCATCGGGACTAGCGGGGGGACAGATACGCAGTATTTT.

The rearrangement joins TRBV6-1 to TRBJ2-1; 7 bases match TRBD2. This CDR3 spans 14 amino acids. Trimming removed 1 base from V and 10 bases from J; junction bases left unmatched: 7. The germline gives CDR1 MNHNS, CDR2 SASEGT. DNA for the CDR3: TGTGCCAGCAGTGAAGGCGGGGGTTTTAGGGAGCAGTTCTTC. This gives the protein CASSEGGGFREQFF.

This sequence joins TRBV6-1 and TRBJ2-2, with 12 bases lining up with TRBD2. The CDR3 sequence is 19 residues long. Germline lookup yields CDR1 MNHNS and CDR2 SASEGT. Unmatched junction bases numbered 13, after V lost 0 bases and J lost 8 bases. The CDR3 bases are TGTGCCAGCAGTGAAGCGCTTCTACGACTAGCGGGGGCCAATGGGGAGCTGTTTTTT. Amino acid sequence: CASSEALLRLAGANGELFF.

The V call is TRBV7-8, the J call TRBJ2-2, with D unclear. The CDR3 has 13 residues. Trimming removed 0 bases from V and 6 bases from J, with 5 bases in between. Germline V lookup: CDR1 SGHVS, CDR2 FQNEAQ. The CDR3 spells CASSLAQAGELFF. CDR3 coding DNA: TGTGCCAGCAGCTTAGCGCAGGCCGGGGAGCTGTTTTTT.

The chain joins TRBV2 to TRBJ1-4; D possibly corresponds to TRBD1 (6 bases). Germline loops: CDR1 SNHLY, CDR2 FYNNEI. V gave up 8 bases and J gave up 6 bases, with 16 bases separating them. There are 14 residues in the CDR3. The CDR3 DNA is TGTGCCAGCGACGGGACATCTCCGGATGAAAAACTGTTTTTT. It translates to CASDGTSPDEKLFF. The full variable domain, rest sourced from reference TRBV2 and TRBJ1-4, is EPEVTQTPSHQVTQMGQEVILRCVPISNHLYFYWYRQILGQKVEFLVSFYNNEISEKSEIFDDQFSVERPDGSNFTLKIRSTKLEDSAMYFCASDGTSPDEKLFFGSGTQLSVL.

This clonotype was recorded a few times. The rearrangement links TRBV6-1 to TRBJ2-5; TRBD2 matches at 12 bases. The CDR3 sequence is 15 residues long. Germline V CDR1 and CDR2: MNHNS, SASEGT. Losses at the gene ends were 7 bases for V and 4 bases for J; bases not matched to a gene: 7. CDR3 protein: CASTAGTSGLETQYF. CDR3 nucleotides: TGTGCCAGCACGGCTGGGACTAGCGGGCTAGAGACCCAGTACTTC.

The chain combines TRBV25-1 with TRBJ2-3, with 9 bases fitting TRBD1. The trim removed 6 bases at V and 2 bases at J, leaving 18 bases unmatched. Germline-derived CDR1 and CDR2 are MGHDK and SYGVNS. The CDR3 loop spans 19 amino acids. The CDR3 protein is CASSDRGQGTNRPTDTQYF. The CDR3 bases are TGTGCCAGCAGCGATCGAGGACAGGGGACAAACAGGCCCACAGATACGCAGTATTTT.

This clonotype was found a few times. The chain joins TRBV27 to TRBJ2-6; D tentatively reads TRBD1 or TRBD2 (5 bases each). This CDR3 is built from 16 residues. The germline gives CDR1 MNHEY, CDR2 SMNVEV (reference sequence). V shed 3 bases and J shed 3 bases, with 12 bases lying between them. The CDR3 coding sequence is TGTGCCAGCAGTTTTGTGGGGGTCGATGGGGCCAACGTCCTGACTTTC. Its protein is CASSFVGVDGANVLTF.

This clonotype was found a few times. The V gene is TRBV2, the J gene TRBJ1-2; D call uncertain. The germline CDR1 and CDR2 sequences are SNHLY and FYNNEI. V was trimmed by 2 bases and J by 0 bases, leaving 7 bases between them. CDR3 length: 14 residues. CDR3 amino acids: CASSEQITNYGYTF. CDR3 bases: TGTGCCAGCAGTGAACAGATAACTAACTATGGCTACACCTTC.

In its sample, this clonotype was seen a few times. The rearrangement uses TRBV29-1 and TRBJ2-1; perhaps TRBD2 as D (5 bases). Trimming cost V 3 bases and J 4 bases, with 16 bases left between them. CDR1 is SQVTM and CDR2 is ANQGSEA in the germline V gene. The CDR3 consists of 15 residues. CDR3 sequence reads: CSVEAGRNGYNEQFF. CDR3 sequence (DNA): TGCAGCGTTGAGGCGGGCCGCAACGGTTACAATGAGCAGTTCTTC.

The sample holds a few counts of this clonotype. J is TRBJ1-2 and V is TRBV9; 8 nucleotides align to TRBD1. The CDR3 consists of 14 residues. J lost 4 bases, V lost 4 bases, and 6 bases had no gene match. From germline, CDR1 is SGDLS and CDR2 YYNGEE. CDR3 residues: CASSIRTGFYGYTF. The CDR3 region has the DNA TGTGCCAGCAGCATCCGGACAGGGTTCTATGGCTACACCTTC.

This clonotype has a handful of counts. The rearrangement joins TRBV5-1 to TRBJ2-7; no clear D gene. Germline V gives CDR1 SGHRS, CDR2 YFSETQ. V lost 1 base, J lost 1 base, and 15 bases lay in between. This CDR3 spans 16 amino acids. CDR3 residues: CASSLRLSRLSYEQYF. DNA of the CDR3: TGCGCCAGCAGCTTGAGATTGTCCAGGTTATCCTACGAGCAGTACTTC.

This sequence joins TRBV29-1 and TRBJ2-1; D call uncertain. This CDR3 is 12 amino acids long. Germline V gene lookup returns CDR1 SQVTM and CDR2 ANQGSEA. The V end was cut by 6 bases, the J end by 3 bases, with 9 bases between. CDR3 protein: CSVGMGYNEQFF. The CDR3 coding sequence is TGCAGCGTCGGAATGGGCTACAATGAGCAGTTCTTC.

The chain recombines TRBV6-6 with TRBJ2-7; 9 positions agree with TRBD2. The V and J ends lost 6 bases and 0 bases, in that order; junction bases with no gene match: 15. The CDR3 is 18 residues long. Germline V gene data show CDR1 as MNHNY and CDR2 as SVGAGI (reference sequence). For the CDR3, the DNA is TGTGCCAGCAGCAATAAACCCTCTAGCGGGACCAGCTCCTACGAGCAGTACTTC. It encodes CASSNKPSSGTSSYEQYF.

There are a few counts of this clonotype. The CDR3 region has the DNA TGTGCCAGCAGTCATACAGGGAATCCCAAAAACATTCAGTACTTC. The encoded protein is CASSHTGNPKNIQYF. The rearrangement links TRBV6-2 or TRBV6-3 to TRBJ2-4, with D perhaps TRBD1 (6 bases). V lost 5 bases and J lost 2, with 13 bases in between. The germline V gene has CDR1 MNHEY and CDR2 SVGEGT. This CDR3 has 15 residues.

The rearrangement links TRBV27 to TRBJ2-4; tentative D call: TRBD1 (5 bases). CDR3 length: 13 amino acids. Germline V CDR1 and CDR2: MNHEY, SMNVEV (reference sequence). V lost 9 bases, J lost 6 bases, and 15 bases lay in between. CDR3: CASGPRVLNIQYF. CDR3 DNA: TGTGCCAGTGGTCCCAGGGTTCTAAACATTCAGTACTTC.

This clonotype occurred a few times. The chain employs TRBV5-1 and TRBJ2-5, with TRBD1 identical over 10 bases. The DNA end is more similar to TRBJ2-1, so the J call may be wrong. Germline values: CDR1 SGHRS, CDR2 YFSETQ. The CDR3 spans 15 residues. CDR3 DNA: TGCGCCAGCAGCTTACCGGGACAGGGGATCAATGAGCAGTTCTTC. Protein sequence: CASSLPGQGINEQFF.